The present T cell receptor (beta chain) was sequenced within a study of blood T cell repertoires in COVID-19. On the study more broadly: Whether acute or convalescent, the COVID-19 samples came from the United States, Italy and Spain.

Under the authors' procedure: From reference gene primer amplification, estimates of nucleated cell counts were derived. The protocol was immunoSEQ multiplex PCR, while the TCRdb copy is restricted to in-frame clones and leaves out a portion. V, J and clone size reflect that table, while D and trimming were determined from the DNA. The table records over 95,000 clones, 85% of them present only once. Losses at the gene ends were 5 bases for V and 0 bases for J; bases not matched to a gene: 4. CDR3 size: 15 residues. Germline CDR1 LNHNV, CDR2 YYDKDF (reference sequence). The sample was peripheral blood. This receptor was obtained from a human donor in a cohort sampled during active COVID-19. This chain uses TRBV15 with TRBJ1-5; 7 bases fit TRBD1. CDR3 nucleotide sequence: TGTGCCACCAGCGTCAGGGGGTATAGCAATCAGCCCCAGCATTTT. As protein: CATSVRGYSNQPQHF.